This T cell receptor (beta chain) is drawn from a study of blood T cell repertoires in COVID-19. Here immunoSEQ multiplex PCR was the method, and the copy in TCRdb shows in-frame clones only, minus some. The table has roughly 230,000 clones, around 82% seen once. Sequencing was performed on peripheral blood. The TCR was taken from a man aged 50-60 years with active or convalescent COVID-19.

In DNA form, the CDR3 reads TGTGCCAGCACGGGGTTACGAGATCAGCCCCAGCATTTT. Protein sequence: CASTGLRDQPQHF. V gene TRBV12-3 or TRBV12-4 combines with J gene TRBJ1-5; no clear D gene. CDR3 length equals 13 residues. V was clipped by 7 bases and J by 5 bases, with 12 bases between them.